The T cell receptor (beta chain) under discussion was sequenced for a study of cytomegalovirus exposure and HLA in healthy donors. Study-wide points: Most TCR sequences proved rare, with some public TCRs found in many donors.

Concerning this clone: Its antigen is not identified.

Germline assignment: CDR1 ENHRY and CDR2 SYGVKD. This CDR3 spans 13 amino acids. The V end was cut by 8 bases, the J end by 0 bases, with 10 bases between. It was with 60 Vbeta and 13 Jbeta primers that the PCR ran. Profiled with immunoSEQ multiplex PCR; TCRdb holds only in-frame clones, not every one. The sample has about 130,000 clones; around 72% are singletons. J is TRBJ1-2 and V is TRBV10-3; D uncertain. The sequencing sample was made of PBMCs. This receptor was obtained from a middle-aged man in good health and CMV-seropositive. The CDR3 here is CAIAVIANYGYTF. DNA for the CDR3: TGTGCCATCGCGGTCATAGCTAACTATGGCTACACCTTC.